This record looks at one T cell receptor (delta chain) sequence and its context. Its antigen is still unknown. This sample also contains other DNA sequences that code for the same CDR3. This specimen comes from a study of Vδ1+ human thymocytes. Notes on the study in general: TRD repertoires were essentially private, unlike widely shared TRG clonotypes. Thymic TRG and TRD repertoires appeared highly polyclonal, with Gaussian CDR3 length distributions. Unlike peripheral blood Vdelta1+ controls, thymic delta-chain sequences included about 20% Vdelta2 and few Vdelta3.

The germline CDR1 and CDR2 sequences are TSWWSYY and QGS. This CDR3 comprises 19 residues. V was clipped by 0 bases and J by 0 bases, with 20 bases between them. The sorted cells were CD3+ Vdelta1+ Vdelta2- thymocytes from alphabeta-depleted thymus. Between roughly 98% and 99.6% of sorted thymocytes were Vdelta1+. Extracted RNA was reverse transcribed into cDNA. Pooled V-gene forward primers with one constant-region reverse primer generated the CDR3 amplicons by multiplex PCR. TCRdb fed the multiplex PCR reads into CATT to redo clone calling. The table has about 75,000 delta-chain clones, about 35% seen once.

The rearrangement links TRDV1 to TRDJ1; D call uncertain. The receptor comes from a boy less than two years old who had congenital heart surgery. The sample taken for sequencing was Vdelta1+ gamma-delta thymocytes from the thymus. Noted subset: FACS-sorted CD3+ TCRalphabeta- TCRVdelta1+ TCRVdelta2- thymocytes. The CDR3 coding sequence is TGTGCTCTTGGGGAACTACCCTTAAGTTCGCCATCCTACACCGATAAACTCATCTTT. It encodes CALGELPLSSPSYTDKLIF.